Below, 22 T cell receptor beta chains from the same sample are listed, as sequenced in a study of T cells in Graves' hyperthyroidism and ophthalmopathy. RNA transcripts were the template for amplifying TCR beta CDR3 regions. The HTBI set primed first-round TCR CDR3 RT-PCR. TCRdb re-derived calls from the multiplex PCR reads in MiXCR, one entry per CDR3 protein. The sample lists around 350,000 distinct CDR3 sequences, about a fifth occurring once. The sample was blood. Receptors originate from a woman younger than 30 with Graves' hyperthyroidism.

Concerning this clonotype itself: This sequence may be a read error, since a much larger clone differs from it by one base. The chain combines TRBV10-3 with TRBJ1-1; maybe TRBD1 (5 bases). The CDR3 extends over 13 amino acids. The germline CDR1 and CDR2 sequences are ENHRY and SYGVKD. The CDR3 region has the DNA TGTTCCATCAGTGTCCGGGGGAGCACTGAAGCTTTCTTT. Amino acid sequence: CSISVRGSTEAFF.

Concerning this clonotype itself: This may come from a read error, since a much larger clone is one base off. J is TRBJ2-7 and V is TRBV3-1; D remains unclear. Germline lookup yields CDR1 LGHDT and CDR2 YNNKEL (reference sequence). CDR3 length equals 12 residues. V lost 5 bases and J lost 4, with 9 bases in between. CDR3: CASSGLGYEQYF. CDR3 DNA: TGTGCCAGCAGCGGGCTGGGGTACGAGCAGTACTTC.

The rearrangement links TRBV4-1 to TRBJ1-1; 8 bases agree with TRBD1. Per germline, CDR1 MGHRA and CDR2 YSYEKL. V shed 5 bases, J shed 0 bases, and the junction held 8 bases outside the gene matches. The CDR3 has 16 residues. CDR3 in DNA: TGCGCCAGCAGCGAGAAGAGACAGGGGATGAACACTGAAGCTTTCTTT. It is translated as CASSEKRQGMNTEAFF.

This clonotype was seen repeatedly, ten times or more. The V and J genes are TRBV7-6 and TRBJ1-3; no clear D gene. Germline CDR1 SGHVS, CDR2 FNYEAQ. This CDR3 region has 14 residues. Trimming stripped 5 bases from V and 0 bases from J, with 8 bases between. As DNA, the CDR3 is TGTGCCAGCAGCACGTACAGCTCTGGAAACACCATATATTTT. Translated: CASSTYSSGNTIYF.

In its sample, this clonotype was seen many times. This rearrangement joins TRBV12-3 or TRBV12-4 to TRBJ1-2, with D perhaps TRBD1 (5 bases). Trimming cost V 7 bases and J 1 base, with 10 bases left between them. The CDR3 spans 13 residues. The CDR3 bases are TGTGCCAGCATTTGGGACGGTAACTATGGCTACACCTTC. It encodes CASIWDGNYGYTF.

This clonotype was found many times. The DNA of the CDR3 is TGCGCCAGCAGCTTGGTATTCATGAACACTGAAGCTTTCTTT. Encoded protein: CASSLVFMNTEAFF. V usage is TRBV5-1 and J usage is TRBJ1-1; D ambiguous. V gave up 0 bases and J gave up 0 bases, with 6 bases separating them. Germline-derived CDR1 and CDR2 are SGHRS and YFSETQ. The CDR3 has 14 residues.

This clonotype has ten or more counts. The CDR3 DNA reads as TGTGCCAGCAGCGCCTCCCCCCGGACCCGAGTGGACACCATATATTTT. Its protein is CASSASPRTRVDTIYF. The chain carries TRBV9 and TRBJ1-3; no firm D call. Trimming stripped 3 bases from V and 8 bases from J, with 21 bases between. Germline-derived CDR1 and CDR2 are SGDLS and YYNGEE. The CDR3 is made up of 16 amino acids.

This clonotype has a count of ten or more. The chain employs TRBV6-5 and TRBJ1-1, with D hard to call. The V and J ends lost 7 bases and 1 base respectively, with 16 bases between them. The CDR3 loop spans 15 amino acids. Germline CDR1 MNHEY, CDR2 SVGAGI. The CDR3 protein is CASTYGKARNTEAFF. CDR3 bases: TGTGCCAGCACCTACGGTAAGGCCCGGAACACTGAAGCTTTCTTT.

Ten or more counts support this clonotype. This chain links TRBV7-9 with TRBJ2-7; 8 bases align to TRBD1. CDR3 size: 15 residues. Germline V gene lookup returns CDR1 SEHNR and CDR2 FQNEAQ (reference sequence). V was clipped by 3 bases and J by 5 bases; unmatched bases: 9. CDR3 loop: CASSFGSGQGNEQYF. DNA of the CDR3: TGTGCCAGCAGCTTCGGTTCAGGACAGGGCAACGAGCAGTACTTC.

The chain combines TRBV30 with TRBJ1-6, with D possibly TRBD1 on 5 matching bases. The CDR3 contains 16 residues. The V end lost 0 bases, the J end lost 10 bases, and 19 bases lay between the germline ends. Germline lookup yields CDR1 GTSNPN and CDR2 SVGIG (reference sequence). CDR3 protein: CAWSVGSGRVGSPLHF. CDR3 coding DNA: TGTGCCTGGAGTGTAGGGTCTGGCAGGGTCGGATCACCCCTCCACTTT.

The CDR3 loop is CACEGGQPAEAFF. In DNA, the CDR3 is TGTGCCTGCGAGGGGGGGCAGCCCGCCGAAGCTTTCTTT. The chain carries TRBV30 and TRBJ1-1; tentative D call: TRBD1 (6 bases). The germline CDR1 and CDR2 sequences are GTSNPN and SVGIG (reference sequence). V lost 6 bases and J lost 8, with 19 bases in between. The length of the CDR3 is 13 residues.

This clonotype was seen repeatedly, ten times or more. Because the CDR3's place on the DNA is in doubt, the DNA is left out and the CDR3 is given as listed by TCRdb. This rearrangement joins TRBV6-9 to TRBJ1-6. Germline V gene sequence: CDR1 MNHGY, CDR2 SVAAGI. The CDR3 numbers 15 amino acids, ends counted. The CDR3 reads CASSSSDVNGSPLHF.

This clonotype was detected many times. V usage is TRBV20-1 and J usage is TRBJ2-7, with 7 positions matching TRBD2. Germline lookup yields CDR1 DFQATT and CDR2 SNEGSKA (reference sequence). V trimming: 0 bases; J trimming: 1 base; junction bases outside the gene matches: 6. The CDR3 consists of 15 residues. For the CDR3, the DNA is TGCAGTGCTAGAGATGGGAGGGGCCCGTCCTACGAGCAGTACTTC. Protein: CSARDGRGPSYEQYF.

This clonotype appeared many times. V gene TRBV7-2 combines with J gene TRBJ2-7; TRBD2 agrees at 7 bases. Germline CDR1 reads SGHTA; CDR2 reads FQGNSA. Trimming took 6 bases from V and 1 from J; bases not matched to a gene: 6. The CDR3 extends over 14 amino acids. The CDR3 DNA reads TGTGCCAGCAGAGCGGGGACGGAATCCTACGAGCAGTACTTC. Translated, it gives CASRAGTESYEQYF.

This clonotype was detected many times. The chain links TRBV29-1 to TRBJ1-2; D is perhaps TRBD1 (6 bases). V gave up 6 bases and J gave up 8 bases, with 16 bases separating them. Germline-derived CDR1 and CDR2 are SQVTM and ANQGSEA. This CDR3 region has 12 residues. In nucleotides, the CDR3 is TGCAGCGTCGCCGACAGGAAGGGCGGCTACACCTTC. This encodes CSVADRKGGYTF.

There are many counts of this clonotype. The rearrangement uses TRBV6-1 and TRBJ2-7; D might be TRBD2 (6 bases). Germline lookup yields CDR1 MNHNS and CDR2 SASEGT. The CDR3 spans 17 residues. With 1 base removed from V and 0 bases from J, the gap between germline ends came to 16 bases. CDR3 region: CASSEGTTGSPSYEQYF. CDR3 DNA sequence: TGTGCCAGCAGTGAAGGGACTACCGGGTCTCCCTCCTACGAGCAGTACTTC.

CDR3 coding DNA: TGTGCCAGCAGGCGGACCGGGACAGCTAGGGGCTACACCTTC. Protein: CASRRTGTARGYTF. The chain employs TRBV6-1 and TRBJ1-2, with 7 bases aligning to TRBD1. Germline V CDR1 and CDR2: MNHNS, SASEGT. V dropped 6 bases and J dropped 8; count of bases not matched to a gene: 12. CDR3 length: 14 amino acids.

This clonotype was observed many times. This chain joins TRBV24-1 and TRBJ1-2, with TRBD1 matching over 8 bases. Germline CDR1 is KGHDR and CDR2 is SFDVKD. This CDR3 contains 12 residues. The V segment lost 9 bases and the J segment 2 bases; nucleotides outside the gene matches: 1. The CDR3 loop is CATGQGNYGYTF. The CDR3 DNA follows: TGTGCCACCGGACAGGGAAACTATGGCTACACCTTC.

The V and J genes are TRBV28 and TRBJ1-1; D unclear. Germline V gives CDR1 MDHEN, CDR2 SYDVKM. This CDR3 region has 17 residues. V shed 5 bases and J shed 0 bases, with 19 bases lying between them. CDR3 in DNA: TGTGCCAGCAGTCCTCCCTATGTTAAGGTGATGAACACTGAAGCTTTCTTT. This gives the protein CASSPPYVKVMNTEAFF.

This clonotype appeared many times. The V call is TRBV20-1, the J call TRBJ2-2; D perhaps matches TRBD2 (6 bases). Germline-derived CDR1 and CDR2 are DFQATT and SNEGSKA (reference sequence). Deletions cut 2 bases from V and 5 bases from J, with 15 bases between. The CDR3 length is 15 residues. The CDR3 DNA follows: TGCAGTGCTAGATCCTTCGGGGGTGGAACCGGGGAGCTGTTTTTT. Protein product: CSARSFGGGTGELFF.

The gene calls are TRBV3-1 and TRBJ1-6; no firm D call. The CDR3 is 13 residues long. Germline loops: CDR1 LGHDT, CDR2 YNNKEL (reference sequence). V was trimmed by 1 base and J by 7 bases, leaving 5 bases between them. The CDR3: CASSQGANSPLHF. Here the CDR3 DNA reads TGTGCCAGCAGCCAAGGAGCCAATTCACCCCTCCACTTT. The full variable domain, rest sourced from reference TRBV3-1 and TRBJ1-6, is DTAVSQTPKYLVTQMGNDKSIKCEQNLGHDTMYWYKQDSKKFLKIMFSYNNKELIINETVPNRFSPKSPDKAHLNLHINSLELGDSAVYFCASSQGANSPLHFGNGTRLTVT.

This clonotype has only one observation. The chain couples TRBV11-1 to TRBJ2-2; 11 bases line up with TRBD2. The CDR3 covers 16 residues. The V and J ends lost 3 bases and 7 bases, in that order; junction bases with no gene match: 7. The germline CDR1 and CDR2 sequences are SGHAT and FQDESV (reference sequence). CDR3 DNA: TGTGCCAGCAGCTTGTCTAGCGGGAGGAGAGGCGGGGAGCTGTTTTTT. The encoded protein is CASSLSSGRRGGELFF.